One sample yielded the 17 T cell receptor beta chains listed below, sequenced in a study of metastatic and nonmetastatic thyroid tumors. No treatment had been given to any patient before thyroid surgery. TCRdb reprocessed the PCR reads using MiXCR. The sample has about 59,000 clones, around 15% seen once. Sequencing was performed on blood. Receptors originate from a male donor with papillary thyroid cancer or a benign thyroid nodule (not recorded which). Some clones in this sample may be carry-over from other donors' samples.

This clone was observed at least ten times. The V and J genes are TRBV9 and TRBJ1-6; the match to TRBD1 covers 7 bases. The CDR3 runs 15 residues. The germline CDR1 and CDR2 sequences are SGDLS and YYNGEE. The V segment lost 0 bases and the J segment 9 bases; nucleotides outside the gene matches: 6. The CDR3 region has the DNA TGTGCCAGCAGCGTAGATACAGGGGTGGGTTCACCCCTCCACTTT. Translation gives CASSVDTGVGSPLHF.

This clone came up a few times. The chain is built from TRBV19 and TRBJ1-1; the match to TRBD1 covers 7 bases. The germline CDR1 and CDR2 sequences are LNHDA and SQIVND (reference sequence). The length of the CDR3 is 14 residues. Trimming at V came to 9 bases and at J to 2 bases, leaving 9 bases not matched to a gene. Here the CDR3 reads CASRNRGANTEAFF. DNA for the CDR3: TGTGCCAGCCGAAACAGGGGCGCCAACACTGAAGCTTTCTTT.

In its sample, this clone was seen many times. This chain joins TRBV6-1 and TRBJ2-3, with unresolved D. Germline V gene data show CDR1 as MNHNS and CDR2 as SASEGT. Trimming left V 4 bases short and J 1 base short, with 12 bases between. The CDR3 totals 15 residues. CDR3 nucleotides: TGTGCCAGCAGTGCTGAACATGGAGGCACAGATACGCAGTATTTT. Its translation is CASSAEHGGTDTQYF.

There are many counts of this clone. V is TRBV28 and J is TRBJ1-6; D call uncertain. Germline CDR1 MDHEN, CDR2 SYDVKM. V lost 5 bases to trimming and J lost 7 bases, with 9 bases between them. The CDR3 contains 13 residues. The CDR3 DNA is TGTGCCAGCAGTGACCCTTGGAATTCACCCCTCCACTTT. Translation: CASSDPWNSPLHF.

This clone was picked up many times. The chain couples TRBV19 to TRBJ1-3, with 7 bases identical to TRBD1. The germline V gene encodes CDR1 LNHDA and CDR2 SQIVND (reference sequence). J lost 0 bases, V lost 11 bases, and 4 bases had no gene match. This CDR3 spans 13 amino acids. CDR3 region: CAGGQASGNTIYF. The CDR3 coding sequence is TGTGCCGGCGGACAGGCCTCTGGAAACACCATATATTTT.

This clone appeared many times. This chain uses TRBV28 with TRBJ2-3; 10 bases are a match to TRBD2. After removal of 2 bases from V and 0 bases from J, the junction contained 2 bases not matched to a gene. The CDR3 covers 16 residues. The germline V gene has CDR1 MDHEN and CDR2 SYDVKM. CDR3 nucleotide sequence: TGTGCCAGCAGTTTAGGGACTAGCGCTAGCACAGATACGCAGTATTTT. Its protein product is CASSLGTSASTDTQYF.

This sequence joins TRBV7-8 and TRBJ1-2; the match to TRBD1 covers 8 bases. The CDR3 length is 14 residues. The germline V gene encodes CDR1 SGHVS and CDR2 FQNEAQ. V lost 5 bases to trimming and J lost 5 bases; unmatched junction nucleotides: 7. CDR3 nucleotides: TGTGCCAGCAGCCCTACTCGGACAGGGTATGGCTACACCTTC. Translating it yields CASSPTRTGYGYTF.

Details on this clone: A much bigger clone sits one base away, suggesting this may be a read error. J is TRBJ2-3 and V is TRBV4-1; the match to TRBD2 covers 9 bases. Germline V gene sequence: CDR1 MGHRA, CDR2 YSYEKL. The CDR3 spans 16 residues. CDR3 loop: CSSSQALAGLGDTQYF. DNA of the CDR3: TGCTCCAGCAGCCAAGCTCTAGCGGGGCTCGGGGATACGCAGTATTTT.

This clone has ten or more counts. The germline gene is not matched at one end of the junction; a read error may be the cause. The V and J genes are TRBV7-7 and TRBJ2-5, with 9 bases lining up with TRBD1. Per germline, CDR1 SSHAT and CDR2 FNYEAQ (reference sequence). The CDR3 covers 16 residues. CDR3 nucleotides: TGTGCTAGCAGCCCCCCCCTTGGGACAGGGACGGAGACCCAGTACTTC. This gives the protein CASSPPLGTGTETQYF. Full variable domain (rest looked up from reference TRBV7-7 and TRBJ2-5): GAGVSQSPRYKVTKRGQDVTLRCDPISSHATLYWYQQALGQGPEFLTYFNYEAQPDKSGLPSDRFSAERPEGSISTLTIQRTEQRDSAMYRCASSPPLGTGTETQYFGPGTRLLVL.

This clone was seen at least ten times. V and J are TRBV6-5 and TRBJ2-2; 11 bases map to TRBD2. The CDR3 is 20 amino acids. From germline, CDR1 is MNHEY and CDR2 SVGAGI. Losses at the gene ends were 6 bases for V and 0 bases for J; bases not matched to a gene: 15. CDR3 loop: CASRAAFQLAGGPNTGELFF. DNA of the CDR3: TGTGCCAGCAGGGCGGCCTTTCAATTAGCGGGAGGGCCGAACACCGGGGAGCTGTTTTTT.

The sample holds many counts of this clone. The rearrangement joins TRBV24-1 to TRBJ2-3, with a tentative D call TRBD2 (5 bases). The CDR3 extends over 15 amino acids. Trimming left V 7 bases short and J 4 bases short, with 17 bases between. Germline V gene data show CDR1 as KGHDR and CDR2 as SFDVKD. CDR3 DNA: TGTGCCACCAGCCCCGGGAAGGGAAGAGCAGATACGCAGTATTTT. Translating it yields CATSPGKGRADTQYF.

There are many counts of this clone. The chain carries TRBV5-6 and TRBJ1-3; a possible D gene is TRBD1 (6 bases). Trimming stripped 1 base from V and 4 bases from J, with 12 bases between. Germline V gene data show CDR1 as SGHDT and CDR2 as YYEEEE. The length of the CDR3 is 15 residues. This chain's CDR3 is CASSLYAGAGNTIYF. The CDR3 region has the DNA TGTGCCAGCAGCTTGTACGCAGGGGCGGGAAACACCATATATTTT.

This clone was observed many times. V usage is TRBV6-6 and J usage is TRBJ2-4; maybe TRBD2 (6 bases). In germline, CDR1 is MNHNY, CDR2 SVGAGI (reference sequence). V lost 3 bases to trimming and J lost 3 bases, with 15 bases between them. The CDR3 covers 16 residues. The CDR3: CASSYFGSGGKNIQYF. As DNA, the CDR3 is TGTGCCAGCAGTTATTTCGGGTCCGGGGGCAAAAACATTCAGTACTTC.

Turning to this clone: A much larger clone lies a single base off, so this may be a read error. The rearrangement uses TRBV5-1 and TRBJ1-1; D may be TRBD1 (5 bases). The CDR3 sequence is 16 residues long. Germline V lookup: CDR1 SGHRS, CDR2 YFSETQ. CDR3 nucleotide sequence: TGCGCCAGCACCCTCGCCCAACACCGGTCGGACACTGAAGATTTCTTT. Its protein is CASTLAQHRSDTEDFF.

The chain is built from TRBV10-1 and TRBJ1-2; possible D gene TRBD1, 5 bases. Deletions cut 7 bases from V and 8 bases from J, with 17 bases between. Germline V gene data show CDR1 as WNHNN and CDR2 as SYGVQD (reference sequence). The CDR3 is 13 amino acids. CDR3 nucleotide sequence: TGCGCCAGCACCCCCCAGGGTTCGCCCGGCTACACCTTC. This translates into CASTPQGSPGYTF.

This clone was detected ten times or more. This sample includes further DNA sequences coding for the same CDR3. This chain uses TRBV20-1 with TRBJ1-5; 9 nucleotides align to TRBD1. The CDR3 has 18 residues. The trim removed 4 bases at V and 3 bases at J, leaving 16 bases unmatched. CDR1 and CDR2 from the germline V gene are DFQATT and SNEGSKA (reference sequence). CDR3 DNA: TGCAGTGCTAAGATCGGACAGGGGCCCTCGCAATTCAATCAGCCCCAGCATTTT. This codes for CSAKIGQGPSQFNQPQHF.

This clone came up many times. CDR3 DNA: TGTGCCATCAGTGGGGGAGGGGGGCCTAGCACAGATACGCAGTATTTT. Protein: CAISGGGGPSTDTQYF. The gene calls are TRBV10-3 and TRBJ2-3, with D possibly being TRBD2 (7 bases). The V end was cut by 4 bases, the J end by 0 bases, with 14 bases between. Germline V gives CDR1 ENHRY, CDR2 SYGVKD. The CDR3 has 16 amino acids.